Each of the 27 T cell receptor beta chains below was sequenced from the same sample in a study of metastatic and nonmetastatic thyroid tumors. Patients had received no treatment of any kind before thyroid surgery. Using MiXCR, TCRdb reanalyzed the PCR reads. The table shows more than 35,000 clones, with roughly 13% occurring only once. Sequencing used blood. The receptors here all came from a female donor with papillary thyroid cancer or a benign thyroid nodule (not recorded which). Some clones in this sample may be carry-over from other donors' samples.

Ten or more counts support this clone. This rearrangement joins TRBV28 to TRBJ1-4, with 7 bases matching TRBD1. The CDR3 covers 19 residues. The V gene's germline CDR1 is MDHEN and CDR2 SYDVKM. After removal of 4 bases from V and 1 base from J, the junction contained 15 bases not matched to a gene. The CDR3 protein is CASSSNYGTDLETNEKLFF. The DNA of the CDR3 is TGTGCCAGCAGTTCCAACTACGGGACAGACCTTGAAACTAATGAAAAACTGTTTTTT.

In this sample, this clone turned up many times. This chain joins TRBV18 and TRBJ2-6; D is unresolved. This CDR3 is 17 amino acids long. CDR1 and CDR2 from the germline V gene are KGHSH and LQKENI. V lost 2 bases and J lost 0, with 11 bases in between. The CDR3 region is CASSPNTPTSGANVLTF. The CDR3 nucleotides read TGTGCCAGCTCACCAAACACCCCAACCTCTGGGGCCAACGTCCTGACTTTC.

By its share, this clone is medium-sized. The chain uses TRBV6-1 and TRBJ2-1; the match to TRBD2 covers 8 bases. CDR1 MNHNS and CDR2 SASEGT come from the germline V gene. With V trimmed by 8 bases and J by 2 bases, 5 bases remained unmatched. The CDR3 length is 14 residues. The chain's CDR3 is CASLSGSTYNEQFF. The CDR3 DNA follows: TGTGCCAGCCTCAGCGGGAGTACCTACAATGAGCAGTTCTTC.

This clone was picked up many times. This chain uses TRBV19 with TRBJ1-5; 8 nucleotides line up with TRBD1. CDR3 size: 14 residues. Trimming removed 7 bases from V and 9 bases from J; junction bases left unmatched: 11. The germline V gene encodes CDR1 LNHDA and CDR2 SQIVND (reference sequence). This CDR3 reads CASMGGRGQWPQHF. The CDR3 nucleotides are TGTGCCAGTATGGGTGGCAGGGGGCAATGGCCCCAGCATTTT.

This clone showed up many times. The chain is built from TRBV2 and TRBJ1-5; no reliable D call. CDR1 is SNHLY and CDR2 is FYNNEI in the germline V gene. V was cut by 4 bases and J by 2 bases, with 9 bases left in between. The CDR3 loop spans 14 amino acids. CDR3 coding DNA: TGTGCCAGCAGTGCCGATTCTGGCAATCAGCCCCAGCATTTT. Translated, it gives CASSADSGNQPQHF.

A remark on this clone: In this CDR3 the conserved last residue, phenylalanine or tryptophan, is missing, so a read error is likely. The CDR3 nucleotides are TGTGCCAGCAGCTTTACTGAGCAGTACTAC. It codes for CASSFTEQYY. The chain is built from TRBV7-9 and TRBJ2-7; D ambiguous. CDR1 SEHNR and CDR2 FQNEAQ come from the germline V gene (reference sequence). This CDR3 is 10 amino acids long. The V and J ends lost 3 bases and 7 bases respectively, with 4 bases between them.

The rearrangement uses TRBV28 and TRBJ2-6, with D tentatively TRBD1 (6 bases). V was clipped by 4 bases and J by 8 bases, with 15 bases between them. From germline, CDR1 is MDHEN and CDR2 SYDVKM. The CDR3 covers 15 residues. The CDR3 sequence: CASSSTGSVTNVLTF. DNA for the CDR3: TGTGCCAGCAGTTCGACAGGCTCTGTGACCAACGTCCTGACTTTC.

As for this clone: A single base separates this from a much larger clone, so it may be a read error. The rearrangement uses TRBV9 and TRBJ2-5; tentatively, D is TRBD1 (8 bases). Germline loops: CDR1 SGDLS, CDR2 YYNGEE. The length of the CDR3 is 15 residues. V was trimmed by 0 bases and J by 5 bases, leaving 14 bases between them. CDR3 loop: CASSVETGEGETQYF. DNA of the CDR3: TGTGCCAGCAGCGTAGAGACAGGGGAGGGGGAGACCCAGTACTTC.

This clone was detected many times. The sample carries other DNA sequences with the same CDR3. This chain joins TRBV20-1 and TRBJ2-7; TRBD2 aligns across 8 bases. CDR1 and CDR2 from the germline V gene are DFQATT and SNEGSKA (reference sequence). The CDR3 loop spans 13 amino acids. V shed 6 bases, J shed 4 bases, and the junction held 8 bases outside the gene matches. The DNA for the CDR3 is TGCAGTGCCAGCGGCGGGAGGAATTACGAGCAGTACTTC. Amino acid sequence: CSASGGRNYEQYF.

This clone was observed a handful of times. A much larger clone sits a single nucleotide away, making a read error possible. CDR3 coding DNA: TGTGCCAGCAGCCCAGGACTAGCGGGAGTACAGGAGCAGTTCTTC. Amino acids: CASSPGLAGVQEQFF. The chain employs TRBV3-1 and TRBJ2-1, with 13 bases aligning to TRBD2. The CDR3 is 15 amino acids. Germline values: CDR1 LGHDT, CDR2 YNNKEL (reference sequence). V trimming: 4 bases; J trimming: 10 bases; junction bases outside the gene matches: 7.

This clone was picked up many times. The chain couples TRBV4-1 to TRBJ2-2; TRBD1 aligns across 9 bases. Germline V gene lookup returns CDR1 MGHRA and CDR2 YSYEKL. After removal of 0 bases from V and 5 bases from J, the junction contained 7 bases not matched to a gene. CDR3 length equals 17 residues. CDR3 in amino acids: CASSQERGQGGTGELFF. As DNA, the CDR3 is TGCGCCAGCAGCCAAGAAAGGGGACAGGGAGGGACCGGGGAGCTGTTTTTT.

The V call is TRBV9, the J call TRBJ1-2; no firm D call. Germline loops: CDR1 SGDLS, CDR2 YYNGEE. The CDR3 extends over 16 amino acids. The V end lost 1 base, the J end lost 0 bases, and 13 bases lay between the germline ends. CDR3 sequence reads: CASSVSPAHANYGYTF. Here the CDR3 DNA reads TGTGCCAGCAGCGTAAGTCCAGCACATGCTAACTATGGCTACACCTTC.

This clone has a count of ten or more. The V call is TRBV5-1, the J call TRBJ2-7; D not resolved. This CDR3 has 13 amino acids. The germline gives CDR1 SGHRS, CDR2 YFSETQ. With 1 base removed from V and 4 bases from J, the gap between germline ends came to 9 bases. This CDR3 is CASSLLGFYEQYF. The CDR3 DNA reads TGCGCCAGCAGCTTGCTGGGGTTTTACGAGCAGTACTTC.

Many counts were recorded for this clone. The gene calls are TRBV12-3 or TRBV12-4 and TRBJ2-3, with D tentatively TRBD1 (6 bases). The CDR3 is 15 residues long. Trimming pared 7 bases from V and 4 bases from J, leaving 18 bases between. The CDR3 loop reads CASTQGLFGADTQYF. The CDR3 DNA reads as TGTGCCAGCACCCAGGGGCTATTTGGGGCAGATACGCAGTATTTT.

This clone has a count of ten or more. The chain links TRBV27 to TRBJ2-1; 7 nucleotides line up with TRBD1. V was clipped by 3 bases and J by 7 bases; unmatched bases: 15. CDR1 MNHEY and CDR2 SMNVEV come from the germline V gene (reference sequence). This CDR3 comprises 17 residues. The CDR3 protein is CASSLSGTDLLPNEQFF. The CDR3 DNA reads TGTGCCAGCAGTTTGAGTGGGACAGACCTCCTACCAAATGAGCAGTTCTTC.

This clone was seen many times. The V gene is TRBV28, the J gene TRBJ1-2; the D is unclear. The CDR3 is 14 amino acids. Per germline, CDR1 MDHEN and CDR2 SYDVKM. The V end lost 10 bases, the J end lost 2 bases, and 17 bases lay between the germline ends. The CDR3 spells CATAVEGSNYGYTF. CDR3 bases: TGTGCCACCGCCGTGGAGGGATCGAACTATGGCTACACCTTC.

The chain recombines TRBV4-3 with TRBJ2-1; D is tentatively TRBD1 or TRBD2 (5 bases each). This CDR3 region has 13 residues. Per the germline V gene, CDR1 is LGHNA and CDR2 is YSLEER. With 5 bases removed from V and 7 bases from J, the gap between germline ends came to 12 bases. This CDR3 is CASSGGGRNEQFF. CDR3 sequence (DNA): TGCGCCAGCAGCGGGGGTGGACGGAATGAGCAGTTCTTC.

The rearrangement uses TRBV6-2 or TRBV6-3 and TRBJ2-2, with TRBD1 as a possible D gene (6 bases). The germline V gene has CDR1 MNHEY and CDR2 SVGEGT. Deletions cut 7 bases from V and 2 bases from J, with 17 bases between. The CDR3 has 16 residues. The CDR3 DNA sequence: TGTGCCAGCACCCATAACCGGGACACTAACACCGGGGAGCTGTTTTTT. Translation gives CASTHNRDTNTGELFF.

The V and J genes are TRBV5-4 and TRBJ2-3, with 11 bases identical to TRBD2. The CDR3 length is 16 residues. Germline CDR1 reads SGHNT; CDR2 reads YYREEE (reference sequence). The V segment lost 3 bases and the J segment 1 base; nucleotides outside the gene matches: 4. CDR3 nucleotide sequence: TGTGCCAGCAGCTCCGGGACTAGCGGACGCACAGATACGCAGTATTTT. As protein: CASSSGTSGRTDTQYF.

The chain links TRBV6-2 or TRBV6-3 to TRBJ2-7; D is ambiguous. The CDR3 has 14 amino acids. V was cut by 0 bases and J by 5 bases, with 11 bases left in between. Germline assignment: CDR1 MNHEY and CDR2 SVGEGT. Written as DNA, the CDR3 is TGTGCCAGCAGTTACTCGTTGGCTATCAACGAGCAGTACTTC. Protein sequence: CASSYSLAINEQYF.

This clone came up many times. The chain recombines TRBV19 with TRBJ1-1, with D maybe TRBD1 (5 bases). V was clipped by 5 bases and J by 5 bases, with 9 bases between them. The length of the CDR3 is 12 residues. CDR1 LNHDA and CDR2 SQIVND come from the germline V gene (reference sequence). The DNA for the CDR3 is TGTGCCAGTAGTTGGGGGGGGACTGAAGCTTTCTTT. Protein product: CASSWGGTEAFF. The full variable domain, in which reference TRBV19 and TRBJ1-1 provide the parts outside the CDR3, is DGGITQSPKYLFRKEGQNVTLSCEQNLNHDAMYWYRQDPGQGLRLIYYSQIVNDFQKGDIAEGYSVSREKKESFPLTVTSAQKNPTAFYLCASSWGGTEAFFGQGTRLTVV.

A remark on this clone: A much larger clone sits a single nucleotide away, making a read error possible. V gene TRBV30 combines with J gene TRBJ1-1; D ambiguous. V lost 4 bases and J 1 base, leaving 10 bases between the germline ends. This CDR3 is built from 13 residues. Germline V CDR1 and CDR2: GTSNPN, SVGIG (reference sequence). CDR3: CAWNVGGNTEAFF. CDR3 coding DNA: TGTGCCTGGAATGTAGGAGGGAACACTGAAGCTTTCTTT.

The table lists this clone with many counts. In the same sample, other DNA sequences code for this CDR3. The V gene is TRBV19, the J gene TRBJ2-5; D gene uncertain. Germline values: CDR1 LNHDA, CDR2 SQIVND (reference sequence). This CDR3 comprises 14 residues. V was shortened by 6 bases and J by 5 bases, with 16 bases between the two germline ends. For the CDR3, the DNA is TGTGCCAGTAGCCGTACACCCCAGGCGGAGACCCAGTACTTC. Protein: CASSRTPQAETQYF.

This clone was picked up a small number of times. One end of the junction fails to match germline, which may point to a read error. The V gene is TRBV6-1, the J gene TRBJ2-2; TRBD2 is a possible D gene (5 bases). Germline CDR1 and CDR2: MNHNS and SASEGT. There are 15 residues in the CDR3. The CDR3 sequence: CASSPRECLTRELFF. The CDR3 DNA reads TGTGCCAGCAGTCCACGGGAATGCCTCACCCGGGAGCTGTTTTTT.

This clone occurred many times. V and J are TRBV9 and TRBJ2-1; the D is unclear. Trimming left V 3 bases short and J 6 bases short, with 4 bases between. The CDR3 totals 11 residues. Germline CDR1 and CDR2: SGDLS and YYNGEE. The CDR3 coding sequence is TGTGCCAGCAGCGGAGTCAATGAGCAGTTCTTC. It yields the protein CASSGVNEQFF.

This clone came up many times. The J gene is TRBJ2-7, the V gene TRBV15, with 8 bases lining up with TRBD1. V shed 5 bases and J 1 base; nucleotides not matched to a gene: 7. CDR1 and CDR2 (germline): LNHNV, YYDKDF (reference sequence). CDR3 size: 15 residues. In DNA form, the CDR3 reads TGTGCCACCAGCGGCGGACAGGGCTCATCCTACGAGCAGTACTTC. It translates to CATSGGQGSSYEQYF.

This clone counts as medium-sized. This chain uses TRBV7-2 with TRBJ1-2; D remains unclear. The CDR3 sequence is 12 residues long. Trimming removed 3 bases at V and 5 bases at J, with 7 bases between. The V gene's germline CDR1 is SGHTA and CDR2 FQGNSA. The CDR3 DNA sequence: TGTGCCAGCAGCTTTTTGGGATATGGCTACACCTTC. Its translation is CASSFLGYGYTF.